This T cell receptor beta chain derives from a study of beta chain features in type 1 diabetes. In the case of this clone: No antigen is known for it.

The CDR3 covers 13 residues. Germline CDR1 and CDR2: SQVTM and ANQGSEA. V shed 7 bases and J 8 bases; nucleotides not matched to a gene: 11. Study-level results: Sequencing the cDNA could make cells with high TCR expression show up more than they should. Type 1 diabetes patients had VDJ junctions that carried fewer insertions and more deletions.

The sequenced template was cDNA made from the entire isolated RNA. For naive, central memory and regulatory T cell samples, reads averaged roughly 3.5 million. Profiling relied on immunoSEQ multiplex PCR, and the TCRdb table lists in-frame clones only, not all of them. The data show a few hundred thousand clones, around 26% seen once. Sort purity for all populations was recorded as exceeding 98%. V gene TRBV29-1 combines with J gene TRBJ2-1; 7 bases align to TRBD2. Sequences were obtained from central memory CD4+ T cells from blood. This receptor was identified in a man younger than 40 in good health. The CDR3 spells CSGDGGRVYEQFF. CDR3 coding DNA: TGCAGCGGTGACGGCGGGAGAGTCTATGAGCAGTTCTTC.